The 9 T cell receptor beta chains below come from one sample, sequenced in a study of monozygotic twins with inflammatory bowel disease. Each CDR3 protein gets one entry in TCRdb, which reprocessed the 5' RACE reads and gives no DNA. The sample shows 200,000 to 250,000 distinct CDR3 sequences, and roughly 8% sits with its ten largest clones. Sequencing was done on a sample of blood. All receptors derive from a human donor with ulcerative colitis or Crohn's disease, or a healthy co-twin of an affected twin (not recorded which).

This chain connects TRBV18 to TRBJ1-1. The CDR3 has 15 residues. Germline CDR1 KGHSH, CDR2 LQKENI. CDR3 residues: CASSPSGAPNTEAFF. Supplemented by reference TRBV18 and TRBJ1-1, the full variable domain reads NAGVMQNPRHLVRRRGQEARLRCSPMKGHSHVYWYRQLPEEGLKFMVYLQKENIIDESGMPKERFSAEFPKEGPSILRIQQVVRGDSAAYFCASSPSGAPNTEAFFGQGTRLTVV.

This chain connects TRBV19 to TRBJ1-2; absent DNA, TCRdb's TRBD1 call cannot be checked. The CDR3 runs 15 residues. Germline V gene sequence: CDR1 LNHDA, CDR2 SQIVND (reference sequence). The CDR3 loop reads CASRMTGETNYGYTF.

The J gene is TRBJ1-4, the V gene TRBV6-5. Germline V gene data show CDR1 as MNHEY and CDR2 as SVGAGI. CDR3 size: 15 residues. CDR3 region: CASSYGGISNEKLFF.

J is TRBJ2-3 and V is TRBV18; TCRdb outputs TRBD1, but without DNA this stays unchecked. The CDR3 totals 17 residues. Germline CDR1 reads KGHSH; CDR2 reads LQKENI. The CDR3: CASSHLPIGSPSDTQYF.

The chain combines TRBV27 with TRBJ1-4; the D call of TRBD1 rests on TCRdb alone, since no DNA is present to check it. Germline V gives CDR1 MNHEY, CDR2 SMNVEV (reference sequence). The CDR3 is 17 residues long. The chain's CDR3 is CASSPRTGETTNEKLFF.

The chain uses TRBV5-6 and TRBJ2-2; TCRdb's D call, TRBD2, is unchecked because there is no DNA. The CDR3 is made up of 13 amino acids. CDR1 and CDR2 from the germline V gene are SGHDT and YYEEEE. CDR3 residues: CATRDFNTGELFF.

The chain has TRBV20-1 and TRBJ2-7. Germline V CDR1 and CDR2: DFQATT, SNEGSKA (reference sequence). This CDR3 region has 11 residues. The CDR3 reads CSASSPYEQYF.

The CDR3 is CSAYWGGETQYF. The rearrangement joins TRBV20-1 to TRBJ2-5; without DNA, the TCRdb call of TRBD1 cannot be checked. CDR3 length: 12 residues. Per germline, CDR1 DFQATT and CDR2 SNEGSKA (reference sequence).

The chain joins TRBV7-6 to TRBJ2-1. The CDR3 is made up of 12 amino acids. CDR1 and CDR2 (germline): SGHVS, FNYEAQ. The CDR3 loop is CASSLKWDEQFF.